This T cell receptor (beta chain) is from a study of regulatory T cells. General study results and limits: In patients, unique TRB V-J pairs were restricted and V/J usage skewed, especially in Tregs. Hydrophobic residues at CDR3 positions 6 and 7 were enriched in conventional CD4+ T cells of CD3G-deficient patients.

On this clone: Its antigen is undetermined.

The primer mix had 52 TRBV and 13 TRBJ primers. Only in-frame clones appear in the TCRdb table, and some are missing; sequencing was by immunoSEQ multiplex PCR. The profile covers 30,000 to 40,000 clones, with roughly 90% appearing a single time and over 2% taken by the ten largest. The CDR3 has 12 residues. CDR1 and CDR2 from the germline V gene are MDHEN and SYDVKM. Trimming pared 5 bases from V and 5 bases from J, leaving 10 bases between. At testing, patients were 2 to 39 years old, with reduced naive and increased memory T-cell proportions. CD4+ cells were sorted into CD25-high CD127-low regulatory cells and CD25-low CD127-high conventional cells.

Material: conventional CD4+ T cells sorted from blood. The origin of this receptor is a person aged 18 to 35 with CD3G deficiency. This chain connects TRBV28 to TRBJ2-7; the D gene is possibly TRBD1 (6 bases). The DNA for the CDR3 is TGTGCCAGCAGTCAACAGGGTCACGAGCAGTACTTC. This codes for CASSQQGHEQYF.